These 29 T cell receptor beta chains share one sample of origin, sequenced in a study of CD8+CD57+ T cells in acquired aplastic anemia. Investigators profiled TCR beta VDJ and CDR3 from genomic DNA template. TCRdb re-derived calls from the reads in MiXCR, one entry per CDR3 protein. The table has roughly 150,000 distinct CDR3 sequences, around 45% seen once; the top ten hold 1.1%. Sequenced input: sorted CD4+, CD8+, or CD8+CD57+ T cells (not recorded which) from PBMCs. The source of these receptors is a human donor in good health.

The chain uses TRBV28 and TRBJ1-2; D perhaps matches TRBD1 (5 bases). There are 12 residues in the CDR3. Germline V CDR1 and CDR2: MDHEN, SYDVKM. V lost 6 bases and J lost 5, with 10 bases in between. CDR3 DNA: TGTGCCAGCAGCGGGGCAGGGTATGGCTACACCTTC. Protein: CASSGAGYGYTF.

Comment on this clonotype: It may be a read error: a sequence one base away is much more abundant. This rearrangement joins TRBV12-3 or TRBV12-4 to TRBJ2-5, with D tentatively TRBD1 (5 bases). The CDR3 sequence is 17 residues long. Between the trimmed V and J ends, which lost 7 bases and 11 bases, there was a span of 32 bases. CDR3 DNA: TGTGCCAGCACCCTAAGGGCAGGGCTGAGCTCCTACAATGAGCAGTACTTC. Its translation: CASTLRAGLSSYNEQYF.

This clonotype has at least ten counts. The chain uses TRBV7-8 and TRBJ1-1; tentative D call: TRBD1 (6 bases). The CDR3 consists of 14 residues. The V gene's germline CDR1 is SGHVS and CDR2 FQNEAQ. V lost 2 bases and J lost 6, with 13 bases in between. The CDR3 protein is CASSLTGASSEAFF. Here the CDR3 DNA reads TGTGCCAGCAGCTTAACGGGGGCTTCCTCTGAAGCTTTCTTT.

This clonotype has a count of ten or more. The chain has TRBV6-5 and TRBJ2-7; unclear D gene. CDR3 size: 14 residues. The germline gives CDR1 MNHEY, CDR2 SVGAGI. V gave up 2 bases and J gave up 3 bases, with 11 bases separating them. The CDR3 spells CASSYRNSGYEQYF. The CDR3 DNA follows: TGTGCCAGCAGTTACCGAAACTCGGGCTACGAGCAGTACTTC.

This clonotype is a singleton in its sample. The V call is TRBV20-1, the J call TRBJ2-2; TRBD1 might be the D (7 bases). V shed 0 bases and J shed 4 bases, with 15 bases lying between them. Germline lookup yields CDR1 DFQATT and CDR2 SNEGSKA (reference sequence). The CDR3 is made up of 16 amino acids. In nucleotides, the CDR3 is TGCAGTGCTAGAGATCGGGGGACAGTCCCCACCGGGGAGCTGTTTTTT. This gives the protein CSARDRGTVPTGELFF.

This clonotype was counted at least ten times. The rearrangement uses TRBV2 and TRBJ2-1; D is unclear. Germline CDR1 SNHLY, CDR2 FYNNEI. The CDR3 is made up of 14 amino acids. The V and J ends lost 9 bases and 0 bases respectively, with 12 bases between them. The CDR3 DNA follows: TGTGCCAGTTACAGCATACACTCCTACAATGAGCAGTTCTTC. This encodes CASYSIHSYNEQFF. Filled out from reference TRBV2 and TRBJ2-1, the complete variable domain reads EPEVTQTPSHQVTQMGQEVILRCVPISNHLYFYWYRQILGQKVEFLVSFYNNEISEKSEIFDDQFSVERPDGSNFTLKIRSTKLEDSAMYFCASYSIHSYNEQFFGPGTRLTVL.

The J gene is TRBJ2-1, the V gene TRBV20-1, with 10 bases matching TRBD2. The CDR3 consists of 14 residues. Germline V gene sequence: CDR1 DFQATT, CDR2 SNEGSKA (reference sequence). Trimming took 6 bases from V and 7 from J; bases not matched to a gene: 9. The CDR3 is CSATTSGMGNEQFF. Here the CDR3 DNA reads TGCAGTGCAACCACTAGCGGGATGGGAAATGAGCAGTTCTTC.

The table lists this clonotype with many counts. CDR3 loop: CASSQSTGGPEAFF. In nucleotides, the CDR3 is TGTGCCAGCAGTCAGTCCACAGGGGGCCCTGAAGCTTTCTTT. J is TRBJ1-1 and V is TRBV6-5; 9 bases are a match to TRBD1. The germline CDR1 and CDR2 sequences are MNHEY and SVGAGI. Unmatched junction bases numbered 7, after V lost 5 bases and J lost 6 bases. The CDR3 has 14 residues.

Notes on this clonotype: The CDR3 carries no conserved terminal phenylalanine or tryptophan, so it likely arises from a read error. The CDR3 DNA reads TGTGCCAGCACCGATAGCGGGCCCAGCCAAGAGACCCAGTACCTC. Protein product: CASTDSGPSQETQYL. The J gene is TRBJ2-5, the V gene TRBV28; 7 bases align to TRBD2. V dropped 7 bases and J dropped 1; count of bases not matched to a gene: 9. Germline-derived CDR1 and CDR2 are MDHEN and SYDVKM. The CDR3 consists of 15 residues.

This clonotype has at least ten counts. The rearrangement joins TRBV6-1 to TRBJ2-3; 9 nucleotides line up with TRBD2. After removal of 4 bases from V and 5 bases from J, the junction contained 13 bases not matched to a gene. This CDR3 spans 17 amino acids. Germline V gene lookup returns CDR1 MNHNS and CDR2 SASEGT. The CDR3 loop reads CASSARREGLRGDTQYF. The CDR3 bases are TGTGCCAGCAGTGCTAGGCGGGAGGGCCTGAGAGGAGATACGCAGTATTTT.

The sample holds many counts of this clonotype. The genes are TRBV5-5 and TRBJ1-5; D unclear. This CDR3 has 14 amino acids. V shed 1 base and J shed 1 base, with 6 bases lying between them. Germline lookup yields CDR1 SGHKS and CDR2 YYEKEE (reference sequence). CDR3 coding DNA: TGTGCCAGCAGCTTGCTCCCAAGCAATCAGCCCCAGCATTTT. Encoded protein: CASSLLPSNQPQHF.

The sample holds one count of this clonotype. This chain uses TRBV7-2 with TRBJ2-5, with a possible D match to TRBD2 (6 bases). Trimming stripped 4 bases from V and 3 bases from J, with 12 bases between. The CDR3 spans 14 residues. The V gene's germline CDR1 is SGHTA and CDR2 FQGNSA. The CDR3 nucleotides are TGTGCCAGCAGCTGGGGACCGGGAGAAGAGACCCAGTACTTC. This gives the protein CASSWGPGEETQYF.

V usage is TRBV10-1 and J usage is TRBJ2-2; 14 bases are shared with TRBD2. The CDR3 loop spans 18 amino acids. V was pared by 2 bases and J by 4 bases, with 6 bases of the junction left unmatched. The V gene's germline CDR1 is WNHNN and CDR2 SYGVQD (reference sequence). CDR3 loop: CASSEQTSGGASTGELFF. CDR3 bases: TGCGCCAGCAGTGAGCAGACTAGCGGGGGGGCTAGCACCGGGGAGCTGTTTTTT.

The rearrangement uses TRBV18 and TRBJ1-1, with D possibly being TRBD1 (5 bases). The germline V gene has CDR1 KGHSH and CDR2 LQKENI. Trimming shortened V by 6 bases and J by 5 bases, and 13 bases separated the two germline ends. CDR3 length: 13 residues. As DNA, the CDR3 is TGTGCCAGCTCGCCTCAGGGTAGGACTGAAGCTTTCTTT. It yields the protein CASSPQGRTEAFF.

This clonotype was counted between two and nine times. The chain is built from TRBV2 and TRBJ1-3; 8 bases are a match to TRBD1. The CDR3 spans 15 residues. The junction had 6 bases not matched to a gene; V was cut back by 4 bases and J by 4 bases. Germline-derived CDR1 and CDR2 are SNHLY and FYNNEI. Here the CDR3 reads CASSASTGVGNTIYF. DNA of the CDR3: TGTGCCAGCAGTGCCTCGACAGGGGTCGGAAACACCATATATTTT.

This chain uses TRBV25-1 with TRBJ1-4; weak D call: TRBD1 (6 bases). The germline V gene encodes CDR1 MGHDK and CDR2 SYGVNS. There are 16 residues in the CDR3. The germline V and J ends were trimmed by 4 bases and 1 base, with 13 bases remaining between them. CDR3 residues: CASSGRDMITNEKLFF. CDR3 DNA: TGTGCCAGCAGTGGCCGGGACATGATAACTAATGAAAAACTGTTTTTT.

This clonotype was recorded at least ten times. This rearrangement joins TRBV25-1 to TRBJ2-7; D is perhaps TRBD2 (5 bases). V lost 4 bases and J 6 bases, leaving 10 bases between the germline ends. Looked up from germline, CDR1 is MGHDK and CDR2 is SYGVNS. The CDR3 length is 12 residues. Here the CDR3 reads CASSAGVIEQYF. For the CDR3, the DNA is TGTGCCAGCAGTGCCGGGGTTATCGAGCAGTACTTC.

The table lists this clonotype with a count of one. This rearrangement joins TRBV9 to TRBJ1-3; the D gene is possibly TRBD1 (5 bases). Trimming left V 2 bases short and J 3 bases short, with 9 bases between. The CDR3 has 14 amino acids. CDR1 and CDR2 (germline): SGDLS, YYNGEE. The CDR3 loop reads CASSVDSLGNTIYF. The CDR3, as DNA: TGTGCCAGCAGCGTCGACAGTCTTGGAAACACCATATATTTT.

This clonotype was seen a single time. The CDR3 region has the DNA TGTGCCAGCAGCTTAGTTACAGGGATGGCTGAAGCTTTCTTT. It translates to CASSLVTGMAEAFF. The rearrangement uses TRBV7-6 and TRBJ1-1, with a possible D match to TRBD1 (6 bases). The CDR3 contains 14 residues. V dropped 1 base and J dropped 6 bases, with 12 bases sitting between them. Germline CDR1 and CDR2: SGHVS and FNYEAQ.

CDR3 nucleotide sequence: TGTGCCAGCAGTTACCTAGACAGGGTTGAAGCTTTCTTT. This gives the protein CASSYLDRVEAFF. J is TRBJ1-1 and V is TRBV6-5, with 7 bases lining up with TRBD1. Germline values: CDR1 MNHEY, CDR2 SVGAGI. The CDR3 spans 13 residues. J gave up 7 bases and V 2 bases, and 4 bases lay outside the gene matches.

This chain links TRBV7-2 with TRBJ1-2; 8 nucleotides match TRBD1. The CDR3 covers 15 residues. The germline V gene encodes CDR1 SGHTA and CDR2 FQGNSA. Trimming took 4 bases from V and 2 from J; bases not matched to a gene: 6. CDR3 sequence: CASSSRTGSNYGYTF. For the CDR3, the DNA is TGTGCCAGCAGCTCCAGGACAGGGTCCAACTATGGCTACACCTTC.

The V gene is TRBV5-1, the J gene TRBJ2-7; 12 bases align to TRBD1. CDR3 size: 16 residues. J gave up 2 bases and V 0 bases, and 3 bases lay outside the gene matches. Germline CDR1 is SGHRS and CDR2 is YFSETQ. The CDR3 DNA is TGCGCCAGCAGCTTGGACGGGACAGGGGGCACCTACGAGCAGTACTTC. Encoded protein: CASSLDGTGGTYEQYF.

This clonotype appeared many times. V usage is TRBV7-2 and J usage is TRBJ2-1; a possible D gene is TRBD2 (6 bases). V was cut by 4 bases and J by 7 bases, with 17 bases left in between. The CDR3 runs to 15 residues. The germline V gene has CDR1 SGHTA and CDR2 FQGNSA. Here the CDR3 DNA reads TGTGCCAGCAGCTCTAGGAACGGGGGTGGGAATGAGCAGTTCTTC. Its translation: CASSSRNGGGNEQFF.

This chain connects TRBV20-1 to TRBJ2-3; D is possibly TRBD1 (6 bases). Germline assignment: CDR1 DFQATT and CDR2 SNEGSKA (reference sequence). The V and J ends lost 0 bases and 4 bases respectively, with 14 bases between them. The CDR3 loop spans 15 amino acids. The CDR3 loop is CSARDYARGADTQYF. CDR3 nucleotide sequence: TGCAGTGCTAGAGATTACGCCAGGGGCGCAGATACGCAGTATTTT.

This clonotype was picked up many times. The J gene is TRBJ1-5, the V gene TRBV12-3 or TRBV12-4; D may be TRBD1 (6 bases). The CDR3 has 15 residues. The germline V and J ends were trimmed by 7 bases and 1 base, with 14 bases remaining between them. The CDR3 nucleotides read TGTGCCAGCATGGGGGGGCCATACAGCAATCAGCCCCAGCATTTT. This sequence encodes CASMGGPYSNQPQHF.

The rearrangement links TRBV27 to TRBJ1-1, with 10 bases that match TRBD1. After removal of 5 bases from V and 5 bases from J, the junction contained 8 bases not matched to a gene. The CDR3 loop spans 15 amino acids. Germline CDR1 is MNHEY and CDR2 is SMNVEV (reference sequence). DNA of the CDR3: TGTGCCAGCAGTGGAAGGACAGGGGGAGAGACTGAAGCTTTCTTT. Translated: CASSGRTGGETEAFF.

As to this clonotype: It may be a read error: a sequence one base away is much more abundant. The chain couples TRBV5-4 to TRBJ2-7; D possibly corresponds to TRBD2 (5 bases). This CDR3 has 13 amino acids. V lost 4 bases, J lost 5 bases, and 13 bases lay in between. CDR1 is SGHNT, CDR2 YYREEE, per germline (reference sequence). The CDR3: CASSPDGINEQYF. For the CDR3, the DNA is TGTGCCAGCAGCCCGGACGGGATCAACGAGCAGTACTTC.

In this sample, this clonotype turned up many times. The chain joins TRBV7-6 to TRBJ1-4; D ambiguous. Deletions cut 2 bases from V and 1 base from J, with 8 bases between. Germline V gives CDR1 SGHVS, CDR2 FNYEAQ. The CDR3 extends over 15 amino acids. CDR3 region: CASSLLGETNEKLFF. The CDR3 nucleotides read TGTGCCAGCAGCTTACTTGGGGAAACTAATGAAAAACTGTTTTTT.

As for this clonotype: At one of its ends the junction is not consistent with the germline gene, which may arise from a read error. This rearrangement joins TRBV25-1 to TRBJ2-7; 7 bases line up with TRBD1. This CDR3 contains 13 residues. The germline V gene encodes CDR1 MGHDK and CDR2 SYGVNS. CDR3 sequence: CASSTGERRRLVF. In DNA form, the CDR3 reads TGTGCCAGCAGTACAGGGGAACGTAGGCGATTGGTCTTC.